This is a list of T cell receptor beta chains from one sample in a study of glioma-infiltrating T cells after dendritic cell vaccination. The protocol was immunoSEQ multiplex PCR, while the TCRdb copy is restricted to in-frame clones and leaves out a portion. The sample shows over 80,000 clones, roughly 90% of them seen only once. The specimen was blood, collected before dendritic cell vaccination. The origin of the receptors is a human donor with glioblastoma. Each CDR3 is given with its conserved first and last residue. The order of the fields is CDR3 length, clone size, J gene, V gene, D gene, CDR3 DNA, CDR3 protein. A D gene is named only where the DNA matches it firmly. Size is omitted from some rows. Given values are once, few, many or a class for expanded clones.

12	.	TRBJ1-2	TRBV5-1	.	TGCGCCAGCAGCTTGAGGGGCTATGGCTACACCTTC	CASSLRGYGYTF
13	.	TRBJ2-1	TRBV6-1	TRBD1	TGTGCCAGCAGTCGACAGGGGAACAATGAGCAGTTCTTC	CASSRQGNNEQFF
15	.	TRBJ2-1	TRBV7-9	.	TGTGCCAGCAGCCCAAGGGTAGCGGAAGGGAATGAGCAGTTCTTC	CASSPRVAEGNEQFF
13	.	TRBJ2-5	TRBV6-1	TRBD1	TGTGCCAGCAGTAACAGGGGGCAAGAGACCCAGTACTTC	CASSNRGQETQYF
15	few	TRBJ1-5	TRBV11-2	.	TGTGCCAGCAGCCCGGGGGGGGCTAGCAATCAGCCCCAGCATTTT	CASSPGGASNQPQHF
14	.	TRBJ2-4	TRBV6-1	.	TGTGCCAGCAGTGAAGGGCCAGGGATAGGCATTCAGTACTTC	CASSEGPGIGIQYF
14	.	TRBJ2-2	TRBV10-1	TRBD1	TGCGCCAGCAGAATCGACAGGGTATCTGGGGAGCTGTTTTTT	CASRIDRVSGELFF
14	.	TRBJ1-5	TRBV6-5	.	TGTGCCAGCAGTTCCTCCAGGAATAATCAGCCCCAGCATTTT	CASSSSRNNQPQHF
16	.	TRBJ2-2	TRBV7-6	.	TGTGCCAGCAGCTTAGTTGGCGACAGCTACACCGGGGAGCTGTTTTTT	CASSLVGDSYTGELFF
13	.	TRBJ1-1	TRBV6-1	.	TGTGCCAGCAGTTGGGGCGCGGACACTGAAGCTTTCTTT	CASSWGADTEAFF
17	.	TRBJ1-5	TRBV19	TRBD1	TGTGCCAGTACCGGGCCGACAGGGGACAATAGCAATCAGCCCCAGCATTTT	CASTGPTGDNSNQPQHF
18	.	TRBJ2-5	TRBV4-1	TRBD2	TGCGCCAGCAGCCAAGACTGGCTCGAGCGGGGGGGCGGAGAGACCCAGTACTTC	CASSQDWLERGGGETQYF
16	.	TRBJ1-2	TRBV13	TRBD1	TGTGCCAGCAGCTCTCCCGGGACAGGGAATATAAGAGGCTACACCTTC	CASSSPGTGNIRGYTF
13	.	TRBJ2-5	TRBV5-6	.	TGTGCCAGCAGCTTGGGGACATCCGAGACCCAGTACTTC	CASSLGTSETQYF
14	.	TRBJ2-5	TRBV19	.	TGTGCCAGTAGCTTACTAGGAGCCCAAGAGACCCAGTACTTC	CASSLLGAQETQYF
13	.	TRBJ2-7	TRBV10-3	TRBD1	TGTGCCATCAGGAAACAGGGGCCCTACGAGCAGTACTTC	CAIRKQGPYEQYF
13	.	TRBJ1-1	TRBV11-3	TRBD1	TGTGCCAGCAGCTTGGCCGGACAGGCTGAAGCTTTCTTT	CASSLAGQAEAFF
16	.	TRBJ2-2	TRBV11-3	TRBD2	TGTGCCAGCAGCTCGGGAGGACTCACTTACACCGGGGAGCTGTTTTTT	CASSSGGLTYTGELFF
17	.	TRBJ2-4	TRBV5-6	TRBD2	TGTGCCAGCAGCTTGTGGTGGTCTAGCGGGGGGGGAAACATTCAGTACTTC	CASSLWWSSGGGNIQYF
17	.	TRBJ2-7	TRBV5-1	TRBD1	TGCGCCAGCGGATACGATGCATCTCGGGACAGGAGCTACGAGCAGTACTTC	CASGYDASRDRSYEQYF
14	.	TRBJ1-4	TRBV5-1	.	TGCGCCAGCAGCTTGGCAGGTCTCGACGAAAAACTGTTTTTT	CASSLAGLDEKLFF
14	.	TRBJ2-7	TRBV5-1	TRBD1	TGCGCCAGCAGCTCCGGGACAGGGTATTACGAGCAGTACTTC	CASSSGTGYYEQYF
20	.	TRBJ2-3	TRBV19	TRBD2	TGTGCCAGTAGTATAGAGGGGTTAGCGGGAGGGCCTCTTCGCACAGATACGCAGTATTTT	CASSIEGLAGGPLRTDTQYF
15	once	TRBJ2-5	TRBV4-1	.	TGCGCCAGCAGCCAAGAGGTTACTAGCCAAGAGACCCAGTACTTC	CASSQEVTSQETQYF
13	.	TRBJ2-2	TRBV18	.	TGTGCCAGCTCACCACAGGGGGCCGGGGAGCTGTTTTTT	CASSPQGAGELFF
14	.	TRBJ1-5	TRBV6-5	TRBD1	TGTGCCAGCAGCCCGGGACAGGCCAGTCAGCCCCAGCATTTT	CASSPGQASQPQHF
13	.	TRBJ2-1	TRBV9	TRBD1	TGTGCCAGCAGCGTGAAGGACAGGGGAGAGCAGTTCTTC	CASSVKDRGEQFF
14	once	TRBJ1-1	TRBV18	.	TGTGCCAGCTCACCACCGTTTCAAAACACTGAAGCTTTCTTT	CASSPPFQNTEAFF
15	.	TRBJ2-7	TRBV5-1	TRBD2	TGCGCCAGCAGCCCTCCGAGTGCGGGGGGCTACGAGCAGTACTTC	CASSPPSAGGYEQYF
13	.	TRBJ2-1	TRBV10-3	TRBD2	TGTGCCATCAATGGCGGGGGGGTCAATGAGCAGTTCTTC	CAINGGGVNEQFF
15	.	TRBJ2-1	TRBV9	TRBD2	TGTGCCAGCAGCGTAGGCGGGGGGGCCTACAATGAGCAGTTCTTC	CASSVGGGAYNEQFF
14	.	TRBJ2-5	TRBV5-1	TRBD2	TGCGCCAGCAGCCAAGAAAGCGGGGTTGAGACCCAGTACTTC	CASSQESGVETQYF
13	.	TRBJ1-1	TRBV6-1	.	TGTGCCAGCAGTGTGACAGTAAACACTGAAGCTTTCTTT	CASSVTVNTEAFF
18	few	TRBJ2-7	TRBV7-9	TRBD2	TGTGCCAGCAGCTTAGCGGGGCTAGCGGGGGCCCTTACCTACGAGCAGTACTTC	CASSLAGLAGALTYEQYF
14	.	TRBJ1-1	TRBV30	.	TGTGCCTGGAGTGCCCCGGGGGATTTAACTGAAGCTTTCTTT	CAWSAPGDLTEAFF